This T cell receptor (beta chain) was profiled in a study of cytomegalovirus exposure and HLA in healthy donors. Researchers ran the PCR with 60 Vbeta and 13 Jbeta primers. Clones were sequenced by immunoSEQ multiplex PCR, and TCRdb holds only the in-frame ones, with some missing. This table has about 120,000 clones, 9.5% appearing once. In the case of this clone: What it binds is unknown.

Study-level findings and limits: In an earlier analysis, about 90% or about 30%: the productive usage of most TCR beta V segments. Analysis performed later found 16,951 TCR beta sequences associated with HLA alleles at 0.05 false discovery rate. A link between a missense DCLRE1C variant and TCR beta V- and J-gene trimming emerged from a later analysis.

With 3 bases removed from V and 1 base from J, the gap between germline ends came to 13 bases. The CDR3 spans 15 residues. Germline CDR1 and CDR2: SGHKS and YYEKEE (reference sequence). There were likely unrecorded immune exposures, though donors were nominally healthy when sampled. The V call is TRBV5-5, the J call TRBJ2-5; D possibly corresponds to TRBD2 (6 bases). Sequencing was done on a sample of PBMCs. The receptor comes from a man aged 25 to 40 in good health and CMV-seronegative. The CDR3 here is CASSYLLGGQETQYF. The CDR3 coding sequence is TGTGCCAGCAGCTACCTTCTGGGGGGCCAAGAGACCCAGTACTTC.